This record looks at one TCR beta chain sequence and its context. Antigen specificity is unknown. TCR beta CDR3 regions were amplified from RNA. HTBI primers were employed in a first-round RT-PCR of the TCR CDR3. MiXCR, run by TCRdb on the multiplex PCR reads, gives a single entry per CDR3 protein. The data hold 550,000 to 700,000 distinct CDR3 sequences, with 46% observed a single time. The entry originates in a study of T cells in Graves' hyperthyroidism and ophthalmopathy. Regarding the study as a whole: Ophthalmopathy cases were set apart from stable hyperthyroidism by a 13 V-J model.

This sequence was found in an adult woman with Graves' disease, either hyperthyroidism or ophthalmopathy (not recorded which). Specimen: peripheral blood or thyroid tissue (not recorded which).

The CDR3 region has the DNA TGTGCCAGCAGCGTAGATGGTAGGGTCCTGAACACTGAAGCTTTCTTT. Its translation is CASSVDGRVLNTEAFF. The gene calls are TRBV9 and TRBJ1-1; D is ambiguous. The CDR3 covers 16 residues. The ends were cut back, 0 bases at V and 0 bases at J, with 12 bases in the middle. CDR1 and CDR2 (germline): SGDLS, YYNGEE.